This is a list of T cell receptor beta chains from one sample in a study of read filtering for tumor transcriptome and immune sequencing. From the reads, TCRdb called clonotypes with MiXCR, one entry per CDR3 protein. This table holds about 58,000 distinct CDR3 sequences, about 12% found once. The sequenced material came from a population of CD138-negative cells sorted from bone marrow. These receptors were collected from a donor at least 40 years old with multiple myeloma. CDR3s include the opening cysteine and the closing phenylalanine or tryptophan. The D gene is left open where the match is weak. Expanded clones are given a class, and other clones once, few, many or no size at all.

j_call,v_call,clone_size,d_call,cdr3_aa,cdr3_nt
TRBJ2-2,TRBV18,many,-,CASSAELSGELFF,TGTGCCAGCTCAGCCGAGCTATCCGGGGAGCTGTTTTTT
TRBJ1-3,TRBV5-1,-,-,CASSLAGLSTIYF,TGCGCCAGCAGCTTGGCCGGGTTAAGCACCATATATTTT
TRBJ2-7,TRBV7-9,-,-,CASSLSVSSYERYF,TGTGCCAGCAGCTTAAGTGTGAGCTCCTACGAGCGGTACTTC
TRBJ2-2,TRBV2,-,-,CASSGLQNTGEQLF,TGTGCCAGCAGTGGTCTTCAGAACACCGGGGAGCAGTTATTT
TRBJ1-1,TRBV6-2/TRBV6-3,many,TRBD1,CASTRTGITEAFF,TGTGCCAGCACCCGGACAGGGATCACTGAAGCTTTCTTT
TRBJ2-1,TRBV11-3,-,TRBD2,CASSLGTLAGVSNEQFF,TGTGCCAGCAGCTTAGGCACTCTAGCGGGGGTCTCCAATGAGCAGTTCTTC
TRBJ2-2,TRBV11-1,many,TRBD2,CASSLRDPGGAGELFF,TGTGCCAGCAGCTTAAGGGACCCGGGAGGCGCCGGGGAGCTGTTTTTT
TRBJ1-6,TRBV12-3/TRBV12-4,many,TRBD1,CASSLRVDHRGDNSPLHF,TGTGCCAGCAGTTTACGAGTGGACCACAGGGGGGATAATTCACCCCTCCACTTT
TRBJ1-5,TRBV12-3/TRBV12-4,many,TRBD1,CASSSTGGTQPQHF,TGTGCCAGCAGCTCGACAGGGGGCACTCAGCCCCAGCATTTT
TRBJ1-3,TRBV12-3/TRBV12-4,once,TRBD1,CASSFRTGALDGNTMYF,TGTGCCAGCAGCTTCAGGACAGGGGCGCTTGATGGAAACACCATGTATTTT
TRBJ1-3,TRBV6-5,few,-,CASSYSLQGGGNTIYF,TGTGCCAGCAGTTACTCGTTACAGGGAGGTGGAAACACCATATATTTT
TRBJ2-2,TRBV5-5,-,-,CASSLRHAGFGTGELLF,TGTGCCAGCAGCTTGCGGCACGCCGGATTCGGCACCGGGGAGCTGCTTTTT
TRBJ2-1,TRBV20-1,many,-,CSAHPGPPPQFF,TGCAGTGCCCACCCCGGGCCCCCCCCCCAGTTCTTC
TRBJ2-5,TRBV6-2/TRBV6-3,few,-,CASMASSGTQYF,TGTGCCAGCATGGCCAGCTCAGGGACCCAGTACTTC
TRBJ1-3,TRBV7-9,few,-,CASSPVSAQTGNTIYF,TGTGCCAGCAGCCCCGTATCGGCACAGACTGGAAACACCATATATTTT
TRBJ1-1,TRBV7-9,many,-,CASSLTEGWAFF,TGTGCCAGCAGCTTAACGGAAGGGTGGGCTTTCTTT
TRBJ1-5,TRBV4-2,many,TRBD1,CASSQSTGEQPQHF,TGTGCCAGCAGCCAATCGACAGGGGAGCAGCCCCAGCATTTT
TRBJ1-1,TRBV6-1,once,-,CASSEGVNTEAFF,TGTGCCAGCAGTGAGGGAGTTAACACTGAAGCTTTCTTT
TRBJ2-3,TRBV7-6,many,TRBD2,CASSSLAGSPDTQYF,TGTGCCAGCAGCTCACTAGCGGGAAGTCCAGATACGCAGTATTTT
TRBJ2-3,TRBV5-1,many,-,CASSLVREGDTQYF,TGCGCCAGCAGCTTGGTAAGGGAAGGAGATACGCAGTATTTT
TRBJ1-1,TRBV7-8,many,-,CASSLGLKGPLNTEAFF,TGTGCCAGCAGCTTGGGTCTTAAGGGACCCTTGAACACTGAAGCTTTCTTT
TRBJ2-1,TRBV20-1,many,-,CSASKGTSYNEQFF,TGCAGTGCTAGTAAGGGGACCTCCTACAATGAGCAGTTCTTC
TRBJ1-4,TRBV30,-,-,CAWRPRTSWEKLFF,TGTGCCTGGAGACCAAGGACCTCATGGGAAAAACTGTTTTTT
TRBJ2-1,TRBV7-9,many,-,CASSPGGVLSYNEQFF,TGTGCCAGCAGCCCAGGGGGGGTGTTGTCCTACAATGAGCAGTTCTTC
TRBJ1-1,TRBV30,many,-,CACRPGVRGNTEAFF,TGTGCCTGCCGGCCCGGGGTGAGAGGGAACACTGAAGCTTTCTTT
TRBJ1-1,TRBV30,many,TRBD1,CALQGIGGDEAFF,TGTGCCTTACAGGGGATTGGGGGAGATGAAGCTTTCTTT
TRBJ2-5,TRBV5-1,many,-,CASSLDVTGGQETQYF,TGCGCCAGCAGCTTGGATGTTACCGGAGGGCAAGAGACCCAGTACTTC
TRBJ1-1,TRBV4-1,-,-,CASSKRDPPVDEAFF,TGCGCCAGCAGCAAAAGAGATCCCCCCGTAGATGAAGCTTTCTTT
TRBJ1-1,TRBV7-8,many,-,CASRSDINTEAFF,TGTGCCAGCAGATCGGACATCAACACTGAAGCTTTCTTT
TRBJ2-3,TRBV7-7,-,TRBD1,CASSTHLTGTAQYF,TGTGCTAGCAGCACGCACCTCACCGGGACAGCGCAGTATTTT
TRBJ2-5,TRBV28,many,TRBD2,CASSYGLGETQYF,TGTGCCAGCAGTTATGGACTAGGAGAGACCCAGTACTTC
TRBJ2-5,TRBV9,few,-,CASSVGEGRETQYF,TGTGCCAGCAGCGTAGGGGAAGGAAGAGAGACCCAGTACTTC
TRBJ2-5,TRBV5-1,few,-,CASSRHSQETQYF,TGCGCCAGCAGCAGGCACAGTCAAGAGACCCAGTACTTC
TRBJ2-1,TRBV11-2,many,TRBD2,CASSRSGGVYNEQFF,TGTGCCAGCAGCCGGAGCGGGGGGGTTTACAATGAGCAGTTCTTC
TRBJ1-5,TRBV5-6,many,-,CASSLAGRVGQPQHF,TGTGCCAGCAGCTTGGCGGGACGGGTGGGTCAGCCCCAGCATTTT
TRBJ2-7,TRBV5-1,many,-,CASSLAGNQGYEQYF,TGCGCCAGCAGCTTGGCCGGGAATCAGGGGTACGAGCAGTACTTC
TRBJ2-1,TRBV20-1,many,TRBD2,CSANRGGSYNEQFF,TGCAGTGCTAACCGGGGGGGCTCCTACAATGAGCAGTTCTTC
TRBJ2-7,TRBV10-3,many,-,CAISEVGDTSSYEQYF,TGTGCCATCAGTGAAGTAGGGGACACAAGCTCCTACGAGCAGTACTTC
TRBJ1-2,TRBV5-6,many,-,CASSFVYYGYTF,TGTGCCAGCAGCTTTGTTTACTATGGCTACACCTTC
TRBJ1-1,TRBV7-2,many,-,CASSLWGVSEAFF,TGTGCCAGCAGCTTGTGGGGTGTCTCTGAAGCTTTCTTT
TRBJ1-5,TRBV10-3,many,-,CAIRRDDPGPQHF,TGTGCCATCAGACGGGACGACCCTGGGCCCCAGCATTTT
TRBJ1-4,TRBV4-1,few,-,CASSQEGGGFKANEKLFF,TGCGCCAGCAGCCAAGAAGGGGGAGGTTTTAAGGCTAATGAAAAACTGTTTTTT
TRBJ1-5,TRBV7-8,many,-,CASSLGEQDNQPQHF,TGTGCCAGCAGCTTAGGGGAACAAGACAATCAGCCCCAGCATTTT
TRBJ2-3,TRBV7-7,many,-,CASQEGGPPRADTQYF,TGTGCTAGCCAGGAGGGGGGGCCCCCGAGGGCAGATACGCAGTATTTT
TRBJ1-1,TRBV6-1,many,TRBD1,CASSAPTGLAFF,TGTGCCAGCAGTGCACCGACAGGGTTGGCTTTCTTT
TRBJ1-5,TRBV7-2,once,-,CASSRWYNQPQHF,TGTGCCAGCAGCCGTTGGTACAATCAGCCCCAGCATTTT
TRBJ2-1,TRBV30,medium-sized,-,CAWRGRELNEQFF,TGTGCCTGGAGGGGCAGGGAGTTGAATGAGCAGTTCTTC
TRBJ1-1,TRBV19,once,-,CASSYLSRRGNTEAFF,TGTGCCAGTAGTTATTTGTCAAGACGGGGGAACACTGAAGCTTTCTTT
TRBJ1-5,TRBV12-3/TRBV12-4,many,-,CASRADGFNQPQHF,TGTGCCAGCAGAGCCGACGGCTTCAATCAGCCCCAGCATTTT
TRBJ2-7,TRBV9,few,-,CASSLYSGEQYF,TGTGCCAGCAGCCTCTACTCGGGCGAGCAGTACTTC
TRBJ1-2,TRBV5-6,many,-,CASSPARGYGYTF,TGTGCCAGCAGTCCCGCCAGGGGCTATGGCTACACCTTC